Described below is a single T cell receptor beta chain sequence and its context. This entry is derived from a study of blood T cell repertoires in COVID-19. Looking at the study overall: Collection of acute and convalescent COVID-19 samples took place in the United States, Italy and Spain. T cells, B-cell-depleted T cells, or PBMCs supplied cDNA or gDNA.

As handled by the study authors: Amplification of reference gene primers provided the estimated nucleated cell counts. The data were produced by immunoSEQ multiplex PCR, yet TCRdb's version contains in-frame clones alone and is incomplete. That table gives V, J and clone size, and the DNA gave D and trimming. This sample carries tens of thousands of clones, around 89% of them seen once, and the ten largest clones take 15% to 20%. The germline gives CDR1 KGHDR, CDR2 SFDVKD. The trim removed 3 bases at V and 3 bases at J, leaving 3 bases unmatched. The CDR3 has 15 amino acids. The sample comprised peripheral blood. The gene calls are TRBV24-1 and TRBJ2-5; 10 bases are shared with TRBD2. The source of this sequence is a woman aged 55-69 years with COVID-19, enrolled during active disease. CDR3 bases: TGTGCCACCAGTGATCCGGGACTAGCGAAAGAGACCCAGTACTTC. It is translated as CATSDPGLAKETQYF.